This T cell receptor (beta chain) appears in the sequencing data of a study of T-cell memory formation after mild COVID-19. CDR3 length: 17 amino acids. V gave up 1 base and J gave up 0 bases, with 13 bases separating them. Germline V gene lookup returns CDR1 SGHTA and CDR2 FQGNSA. TCRdb re-analysed the 5' RACE reads in MiXCR, keeping a single row per CDR3 protein. The sample includes approximately 300,000 distinct CDR3 sequences, less than 20% of them seen just once. This chain connects TRBV7-2 to TRBJ1-3; D is unresolved. This TCR derives from a man younger than 35 who had mild COVID-19 (a few samples of this study predate the infection). Cell type and time point are not known. Material for sequencing was PBMCs or a T cell subset sorted from them (not recorded which). CDR3 nucleotide sequence: TGTGCCAGCAGCTTAGGACCCCTTAGCGGCTCTGGAAACACCATATATTTT. Protein: CASSLGPLSGSGNTIYF.